The rows below give T cell receptor beta chains drawn from one sample of a study of cytomegalovirus exposure and HLA in healthy donors. This table comes from immunoSEQ multiplex PCR, and its TCRdb copy is limited to in-frame clones, with some not included. The sample carries 100,000 to 150,000 clones, approximately 78% recorded once. Sequenced material: PBMCs. Receptors originate from a woman aged 45-65 years in good health and CMV-seropositive. Both conserved end residues are part of each CDR3. The order of the fields is D gene, clone size, J gene, V gene, CDR3 DNA, CDR3 protein. D genes are given only for firm matches. The listing skips clone size in some rows; elsewhere it reads once, few, many or a size class.

D gene: .; clone size: .; J gene: TRBJ2-5; V gene: TRBV2; CDR3 DNA: TGTGCCAGCAGTGACCCCCCGGGAGAGCAGTACTTC; CDR3 protein: CASSDPPGEQYF
D gene: .; clone size: .; J gene: TRBJ1-1; V gene: TRBV5-4; CDR3 DNA: TGTGCCAGCAGCTCCGCAGGGAAGACTGAAGCTTTCTTT; CDR3 protein: CASSSAGKTEAFF
D gene: .; clone size: once; J gene: TRBJ2-1; V gene: TRBV7-8; CDR3 DNA: TGTGCCAGCAGCTCCACACAAGGACTATGGGTCAATGAGCAGTTCTTC; CDR3 protein: CASSSTQGLWVNEQFF
D gene: TRBD1; clone size: .; J gene: TRBJ1-5; V gene: TRBV30; CDR3 DNA: TGTGCCTGGAAGAGGACAGGGAATCAGCCCCAGCATTTT; CDR3 protein: CAWKRTGNQPQHF
D gene: .; clone size: .; J gene: TRBJ2-2; V gene: TRBV5-1; CDR3 DNA: TGCGCCAGCAGCTCACTAGACGGGGAGCTGTTTTTT; CDR3 protein: CASSSLDGELFF
D gene: .; clone size: .; J gene: TRBJ1-1; V gene: TRBV6-5; CDR3 DNA: TGTGCCAGCAAAAGGGCGGGGATCGGGACTGAAGCTTTCTTT; CDR3 protein: CASKRAGIGTEAFF
D gene: .; clone size: few; J gene: TRBJ2-1; V gene: TRBV28; CDR3 DNA: TGTGCCAGCAGTACGGGAGCGCCGGGGGAGCAGTTCTTC; CDR3 protein: CASSTGAPGEQFF
D gene: TRBD1; clone size: .; J gene: TRBJ2-1; V gene: TRBV7-3; CDR3 DNA: TGTGCCAGCAGTTCGACAGGGGGCGTTGGTAACGACAATGAGCAGTTCTTC; CDR3 protein: CASSSTGGVGNDNEQFF
D gene: TRBD1; clone size: .; J gene: TRBJ1-1; V gene: TRBV6-1; CDR3 DNA: TGTGCCAGCAGGCCCAGACAGGGTGGAGGGGTAGCTTTCTTT; CDR3 protein: CASRPRQGGGVAFF
D gene: TRBD1; clone size: .; J gene: TRBJ1-1; V gene: TRBV19; CDR3 DNA: TGTGCCAGTAGTGTCCAGGGGGCGCGGAACACTGAAGCTTTCTTT; CDR3 protein: CASSVQGARNTEAFF
D gene: TRBD1; clone size: few; J gene: TRBJ1-3; V gene: TRBV5-1; CDR3 DNA: TGCGCCAGCAGCCGATGGACAGGGGAAAACACCATATATTTT; CDR3 protein: CASSRWTGENTIYF
D gene: TRBD1; clone size: once; J gene: TRBJ1-3; V gene: TRBV6-5; CDR3 DNA: TGTGCCAGCAGTTACAGGCACAGGGGGCATGGAAACACCATATATTTT; CDR3 protein: CASSYRHRGHGNTIYF
D gene: .; clone size: .; J gene: TRBJ1-1; V gene: TRBV6-1; CDR3 DNA: TGTGCCAGCAGAGGGGTGGCAGGCGCGAGAGCTTTCTTT; CDR3 protein: CASRGVAGARAFF
D gene: TRBD1; clone size: .; J gene: TRBJ2-7; V gene: TRBV28; CDR3 DNA: TGTGCCAGCAGTTTTCAAAACGGACAGGGATTCTCCTACGAGCAGTACTTC; CDR3 protein: CASSFQNGQGFSYEQYF
D gene: .; clone size: .; J gene: TRBJ1-2; V gene: TRBV2; CDR3 DNA: TGTGCCAGCACCGGCCAGGGCGAGGGCTACACCTTC; CDR3 protein: CASTGQGEGYTF
D gene: .; clone size: .; J gene: TRBJ1-2; V gene: TRBV7-2; CDR3 DNA: TGTGCCAGCAGCTTCAGGGGCGGGAGCTATGGCTACACCTTC; CDR3 protein: CASSFRGGSYGYTF
D gene: .; clone size: .; J gene: TRBJ1-2; V gene: TRBV7-8; CDR3 DNA: TGTGCCAGCAGCTTTAGGGGCTTCTATGGCTACACCTTC; CDR3 protein: CASSFRGFYGYTF
D gene: .; clone size: once; J gene: TRBJ1-1; V gene: TRBV2; CDR3 DNA: TGTGCCAGCAGTCCTGTCCGGGGCACTGAAGCTTTCTTT; CDR3 protein: CASSPVRGTEAFF
D gene: .; clone size: few; J gene: TRBJ1-5; V gene: TRBV10-2; CDR3 DNA: TGCGCCAGCAGTGCGGACAGCTTCAATCAGCCCCAGCATTTT; CDR3 protein: CASSADSFNQPQHF
D gene: .; clone size: .; J gene: TRBJ2-1; V gene: TRBV11-2; CDR3 DNA: TGTGCCAGCAGCCTCCGAGGACGGGAGTCCAGATACAATGAGCAGTTCTTC; CDR3 protein: CASSLRGRESRYNEQFF
D gene: TRBD2; clone size: .; J gene: TRBJ2-1; V gene: TRBV7-3; CDR3 DNA: TGTGCCAGCAGCTTAGAAGCTAGCGGGTACAATGAGCAGTTCTTC; CDR3 protein: CASSLEASGYNEQFF
D gene: TRBD1; clone size: .; J gene: TRBJ2-5; V gene: TRBV28; CDR3 DNA: TGTGCCAGCAGTCCAGGGGGCAGGGAGGTCGAGACCCAGTACTTC; CDR3 protein: CASSPGGREVETQYF
D gene: TRBD2; clone size: .; J gene: TRBJ2-7; V gene: TRBV2; CDR3 DNA: TGTGCCAGCAGTGGGCTAGCGGATTACGAGCAGTACTTC; CDR3 protein: CASSGLADYEQYF
D gene: .; clone size: .; J gene: TRBJ2-6; V gene: TRBV2; CDR3 DNA: TGTGCCAGCCGATCAGGGGCCTCGAGATCTGGGGCCAACGTCCTGACTTTC; CDR3 protein: CASRSGASRSGANVLTF
D gene: .; clone size: .; J gene: TRBJ1-3; V gene: TRBV30; CDR3 DNA: TGTGCCTGGACTGCCCCCGCATACTACTCTGGAAACACCATATATTTT; CDR3 protein: CAWTAPAYYSGNTIYF
D gene: TRBD2; clone size: once; J gene: TRBJ2-1; V gene: TRBV9; CDR3 DNA: TGTGCCAGCAGCGCGGCTAGCGGGGGGTACAATGAGCAGTTCTTC; CDR3 protein: CASSAASGGYNEQFF
D gene: TRBD1; clone size: .; J gene: TRBJ1-1; V gene: TRBV28; CDR3 DNA: TGTGCCAGCCTCGGACAGGGCCGGACTGAAGCTTTCTTT; CDR3 protein: CASLGQGRTEAFF
D gene: TRBD1; clone size: .; J gene: TRBJ2-7; V gene: TRBV5-4; CDR3 DNA: TGTGCCAGCAGCCAGGACAGGGAAACCGAGCAGTACTTC; CDR3 protein: CASSQDRETEQYF
D gene: TRBD1; clone size: .; J gene: TRBJ2-5; V gene: TRBV15; CDR3 DNA: TGTGCCTCACGGGATGGACAGGGCCTCCAAGAGACCCAGTACTTC; CDR3 protein: CASRDGQGLQETQYF
D gene: TRBD2; clone size: .; J gene: TRBJ2-7; V gene: TRBV28; CDR3 DNA: TGTGCCAGCAACCTAGCGGGATCTCCCTACGAGCAGTACTTC; CDR3 protein: CASNLAGSPYEQYF
D gene: TRBD2; clone size: .; J gene: TRBJ2-3; V gene: TRBV7-2; CDR3 DNA: TGTGCCAGCAGCTTAGCTCCGGGACTAGGGACAGATACGCAGTATTTT; CDR3 protein: CASSLAPGLGTDTQYF
D gene: .; clone size: .; J gene: TRBJ2-4; V gene: TRBV7-2; CDR3 DNA: TGTGCCAGCAGCGTAGGGACACTAGCCAAAAACATTCAGTACTTC; CDR3 protein: CASSVGTLAKNIQYF
D gene: .; clone size: .; J gene: TRBJ2-7; V gene: TRBV2; CDR3 DNA: TGTGCCAGCAAGGAGGGGCCGGCCTACGAGCAGTACTTC; CDR3 protein: CASKEGPAYEQYF
D gene: .; clone size: few; J gene: TRBJ2-1; V gene: TRBV28; CDR3 DNA: TGTGCCAGCAGTTTGGGGGCGGGTGAGCAGTTCTTC; CDR3 protein: CASSLGAGEQFF
D gene: .; clone size: .; J gene: TRBJ1-4; V gene: TRBV6-5; CDR3 DNA: TGTGCCAGCAGTTACTTAGGGAGTAAGGGTGAAAAACTGTTTTTT; CDR3 protein: CASSYLGSKGEKLFF
D gene: TRBD2; clone size: .; J gene: TRBJ2-7; V gene: TRBV11-1; CDR3 DNA: TGTGCCAGCAGCCATCCGACTAGCGGTACCTACGAGCAGTACTTC; CDR3 protein: CASSHPTSGTYEQYF
D gene: .; clone size: few; J gene: TRBJ2-1; V gene: TRBV7-3; CDR3 DNA: TGTGCCAGCAGCCCCGGGACTTCGAGGCTCAATGAGCAGTTCTTC; CDR3 protein: CASSPGTSRLNEQFF
D gene: TRBD1; clone size: .; J gene: TRBJ2-5; V gene: TRBV6-1; CDR3 DNA: TGTGCCAGCAGCCAGGACAGGGTTGAGACCCAGTACTTC; CDR3 protein: CASSQDRVETQYF
D gene: TRBD1; clone size: .; J gene: TRBJ2-7; V gene: TRBV4-1; CDR3 DNA: TGCGCCAGCAGCCAACGCTGGGACAGCGTGGGTTACGAGCAGTACTTC; CDR3 protein: CASSQRWDSVGYEQYF
D gene: .; clone size: .; J gene: TRBJ2-3; V gene: TRBV7-2; CDR3 DNA: TGTGCCAGCAGCTTACTAGCAGATACGCAGTATTTT; CDR3 protein: CASSLLADTQYF
D gene: .; clone size: .; J gene: TRBJ2-1; V gene: TRBV5-1; CDR3 DNA: TGCGCCAGCAGCTTGGAAGGGGGGGGGCACAATGAGCAGTTCTTC; CDR3 protein: CASSLEGGGHNEQFF
D gene: TRBD1; clone size: .; J gene: TRBJ1-1; V gene: TRBV6-5; CDR3 DNA: TGTGCCAGCAGTTACGGGGCAGGGGGCGGCTCTGAAGCTTTCTTT; CDR3 protein: CASSYGAGGGSEAFF
D gene: .; clone size: .; J gene: TRBJ2-7; V gene: TRBV30; CDR3 DNA: TGTGCCTGGAACCCGACAGGAGGCTACGAGCAGTACTTC; CDR3 protein: CAWNPTGGYEQYF
D gene: TRBD1; clone size: .; J gene: TRBJ1-1; V gene: TRBV7-2; CDR3 DNA: TGTGCCAGCAGCTTATCCCGGGACAGGAGAACTGAAGCTTTCTTT; CDR3 protein: CASSLSRDRRTEAFF
D gene: .; clone size: .; J gene: TRBJ2-3; V gene: TRBV21-1; CDR3 DNA: TGTGCCAGCAGCAAAGAGGTGACACACACAGATACGCAGTATTTT; CDR3 protein: CASSKEVTHTDTQYF
D gene: TRBD2; clone size: .; J gene: TRBJ2-2; V gene: TRBV19; CDR3 DNA: TGTGCCAGTAGTATCCTAGCGGGAGAGTTTGCCGGGGAGCTGTTTTTT; CDR3 protein: CASSILAGEFAGELFF
D gene: TRBD1; clone size: few; J gene: TRBJ1-2; V gene: TRBV6-5; CDR3 DNA: TGTGCCAGCGCACCGGACAGGGGGTACGATGGCTACACCTTC; CDR3 protein: CASAPDRGYDGYTF
D gene: .; clone size: .; J gene: TRBJ2-1; V gene: TRBV7-3; CDR3 DNA: TGTGCCAGCAGCTTGGCGGGGGGACAGAATGAGCAGTTCTTC; CDR3 protein: CASSLAGGQNEQFF
D gene: .; clone size: few; J gene: TRBJ2-2; V gene: TRBV27; CDR3 DNA: TGTGCCAGCAGTTTAAGGGGGACAAACACCTGGGGATCGAACACCGGGGAGCTGTTTTTT; CDR3 protein: CASSLRGTNTWGSNTGELFF
D gene: TRBD2; clone size: .; J gene: TRBJ2-7; V gene: TRBV7-2; CDR3 DNA: TGTGCCAGCAGCCACGGGGGGGGGACAATCGGGTACGAGCAGTACTTC; CDR3 protein: CASSHGGGTIGYEQYF
D gene: .; clone size: .; J gene: TRBJ1-5; V gene: TRBV28; CDR3 DNA: TGTGCCAGCAGTTTTCCGGGTGTTAGCAATCAGCCCCAGCATTTT; CDR3 protein: CASSFPGVSNQPQHF
D gene: TRBD2; clone size: few; J gene: TRBJ2-2; V gene: TRBV6-5; CDR3 DNA: TGTGCCAGCTCGAGCGGGGGTGACACCGGGGAGCTGTTTTTT; CDR3 protein: CASSSGGDTGELFF
D gene: .; clone size: .; J gene: TRBJ1-5; V gene: TRBV28; CDR3 DNA: TGTGCCAGCAGTTTCACCTATAGCAATCAGCCCCAGCATTTT; CDR3 protein: CASSFTYSNQPQHF
D gene: TRBD2; clone size: .; J gene: TRBJ2-1; V gene: TRBV9; CDR3 DNA: TGTGCCAGCAGCGTAGGACTAGCGGGGGGCAATGAGCAGTTCTTC; CDR3 protein: CASSVGLAGGNEQFF